The 21 T cell receptor beta chains below all came from one sample that was sequenced in a study of cytomegalovirus exposure and HLA in healthy donors. Both 60 Vbeta primers and 13 Jbeta primers went into the PCR. Sequenced by immunoSEQ multiplex PCR; TCRdb stores in-frame clones only, minus some. The sample yields over 85,000 clones, about 77% seen once. The sample comprised PBMCs. All receptors come from a man in his forties in good health and CMV-seronegative.

This sequence joins TRBV27 and TRBJ1-2; D is undetermined. This CDR3 is built from 16 residues. V was clipped by 6 bases and J by 3 bases, with 20 bases between them. Germline assignment: CDR1 MNHEY and CDR2 SMNVEV (reference sequence). In nucleotides, the CDR3 is TGTGCCAGCAGAACTAGACCGGGTCTCGTGGACTATGGCTACACCTTC. Its protein product is CASRTRPGLVDYGYTF.

The chain employs TRBV28 and TRBJ2-3; D is unclear. This CDR3 region has 11 residues. CDR1 MDHEN and CDR2 SYDVKM come from the germline V gene. Trimming took off 6 bases at V and 6 bases at J, with 7 bases between the two ends. The CDR3 loop reads CASRERDTQYF. The CDR3 nucleotides read TGTGCCAGCAGGGAGAGGGATACGCAGTATTTT. The full variable domain, in which reference TRBV28 and TRBJ2-3 provide the parts outside the CDR3, is DVKVTQSSRYLVKRTGEKVFLECVQDMDHENMFWYRQDPGLGLRLIYFSYDVKMKEKGDIPEGYSVSREKKERFSLILESASTNQTSMYLCASRERDTQYFGPGTRLTVL.

V usage is TRBV2 and J usage is TRBJ2-5, with 7 bases that match TRBD1. There are 16 residues in the CDR3. From germline, CDR1 is SNHLY and CDR2 FYNNEI. The V and J ends lost 2 bases and 5 bases, in that order; junction bases with no gene match: 11. CDR3 coding DNA: TGTGCCAGCAGTGAAAGTATAGACAGGGTTATGGAGACCCAGTACTTC. It is translated as CASSESIDRVMETQYF. The full variable domain, its missing parts supplied by reference TRBV2 and TRBJ2-5, is EPEVTQTPSHQVTQMGQEVILRCVPISNHLYFYWYRQILGQKVEFLVSFYNNEISEKSEIFDDQFSVERPDGSNFTLKIRSTKLEDSAMYFCASSESIDRVMETQYFGPGTRLLVL.

The gene calls are TRBV5-1 and TRBJ2-6; D is undetermined. Per germline, CDR1 SGHRS and CDR2 YFSETQ. V was clipped by 1 base and J by 0 bases, with 14 bases between them. There are 18 residues in the CDR3. Written as DNA, the CDR3 is TGCGCCAGCAGCTTGAATAGAGGTGCTTTCTCTGGGGCCAACGTCCTGACTTTC. This gives the protein CASSLNRGAFSGANVLTF.

This clone was observed a few times. This rearrangement joins TRBV11-2 to TRBJ2-7; TRBD2 is a possible D gene (6 bases). Trimming shortened V by 5 bases and J by 4 bases, and 21 bases separated the two germline ends. There are 16 residues in the CDR3. From germline, CDR1 is SGHAT and CDR2 FQNNGV. In DNA form, the CDR3 reads TGTGCCAGCAGCCCGCAGTTGGGACTGGGCGGATACGAGCAGTACTTC. Encoded protein: CASSPQLGLGGYEQYF. Filled out from reference TRBV11-2 and TRBJ2-7, the complete variable domain reads EAGVAQSPRYKIIEKRQSVAFWCNPISGHATLYWYQQILGQGPKLLIQFQNNGVVDDSQLPKDRFSAERLKGVDSTLKIQPAKLEDSAVYLCASSPQLGLGGYEQYFGPGTRLTVT.

The chain recombines TRBV6-1 with TRBJ1-5; D remains ambiguous. CDR1 MNHNS and CDR2 SASEGT come from the germline V gene. Trimming left V 6 bases short and J 3 bases short, with 9 bases between. The length of the CDR3 is 13 residues. The CDR3 is CASSPEVNQPQHF. CDR3 sequence (DNA): TGTGCCAGCAGCCCCGAGGTCAATCAGCCCCAGCATTTT.

The chain links TRBV27 to TRBJ1-6; 8 nucleotides line up with TRBD1. Looked up from germline, CDR1 is MNHEY and CDR2 is SMNVEV (reference sequence). This CDR3 region has 15 residues. The V segment lost 3 bases and the J segment 9 bases; nucleotides outside the gene matches: 7. The CDR3 loop is CASSFGQGSGSPLHF. The DNA of the CDR3 is TGTGCCAGCAGTTTCGGACAGGGATCCGGTTCACCCCTCCACTTT.

This clone was counted many times. V is TRBV5-1 and J is TRBJ2-2; the D gene is possibly TRBD1 (6 bases). CDR1 and CDR2 from the germline V gene are SGHRS and YFSETQ. This CDR3 is built from 15 residues. The V gene lost 0 bases and the J gene lost 3 bases, with 9 bases spanning the gap. The CDR3 is CASSLVGGDTGELFF. The CDR3 nucleotides are TGCGCCAGCAGCTTGGTAGGGGGTGACACCGGGGAGCTGTTTTTT.

V is TRBV10-1 and J is TRBJ2-1; D might be TRBD2 (6 bases). CDR1 WNHNN and CDR2 SYGVQD come from the germline V gene (reference sequence). CDR3 length: 14 residues. V was pared by 0 bases and J by 7 bases, with 10 bases between. CDR3 region: CASSESTSQNEQFF. CDR3 bases: TGCGCCAGCAGTGAGTCTACTAGCCAAAATGAGCAGTTCTTC.

This clone was found a few times. The rearrangement uses TRBV19 and TRBJ1-1; D unclear. With 6 bases removed from V and 5 bases from J, the gap between germline ends came to 10 bases. Per germline, CDR1 LNHDA and CDR2 SQIVND (reference sequence). The CDR3 is 12 residues long. The CDR3 nucleotides read TGTGCCAGTAGGTCGGGGTTTACTGAAGCTTTCTTT. This encodes CASRSGFTEAFF.

The chain couples TRBV10-1 to TRBJ2-7, with 9 bases fitting TRBD1. The CDR3 spans 15 residues. The V segment lost 8 bases and the J segment 5 bases; nucleotides outside the gene matches: 13. Germline lookup yields CDR1 WNHNN and CDR2 SYGVQD (reference sequence). CDR3 nucleotides: TGCGCCAGCGGCCATCCGGGACAGGGTCGCGACGAGCAGTACTTC. It specifies CASGHPGQGRDEQYF.

This rearrangement joins TRBV5-8 to TRBJ1-4; 7 bases align to TRBD1. Germline CDR1 and CDR2: SGHTS and YDEGEE. Losses at the gene ends were 4 bases for V and 5 bases for J; bases not matched to a gene: 5. The CDR3 runs to 14 residues. CDR3 in amino acids: CASSLGTANEKLFF. CDR3 coding DNA: TGTGCCAGCAGCCTTGGGACAGCGAATGAAAAACTGTTTTTT.

At least ten counts were recorded for this clone. The chain combines TRBV6-4 with TRBJ1-1, with D possibly matching TRBD1 (5 bases). CDR1 is MRHNA, CDR2 SNTAGT, per germline. This CDR3 region has 13 residues. V lost 4 bases to trimming and J lost 3 bases, with 9 bases between them. CDR3 loop: CASSAQGHTEAFF. The CDR3 region has the DNA TGTGCCAGCAGTGCCCAGGGTCACACTGAAGCTTTCTTT.

The V gene is TRBV13, the J gene TRBJ2-2, with TRBD2 matching over 8 bases. The V gene end was trimmed by 3 bases and the J gene end by 3 bases; junction bases not matched to a gene: 9. CDR3 length equals 17 residues. CDR1 and CDR2 from the germline V gene are PRHDT and FYEKMQ (reference sequence). The CDR3 coding sequence is TGTGCCAGCAGCTTGGTAGGGCGGGGGGCCCACACCGGGGAGCTGTTTTTT. It codes for CASSLVGRGAHTGELFF.

V gene TRBV5-1 combines with J gene TRBJ2-1; TRBD2 aligns across 7 bases. J lost 4 bases, V lost 0 bases, and 13 bases had no gene match. Germline CDR1 is SGHRS and CDR2 is YFSETQ. The length of the CDR3 is 18 residues. CDR3 loop: CASSLVTVGGELYNEQFF. The CDR3 DNA reads as TGCGCCAGCAGCTTGGTAACAGTGGGAGGGGAACTTTACAATGAGCAGTTCTTC.

The chain uses TRBV11-3 and TRBJ2-2; TRBD2 aligns across 7 bases. The CDR3 loop spans 17 amino acids. From germline, CDR1 is SGHNT and CDR2 YENEEA. V lost 0 bases, J lost 4 bases, and 8 bases stayed unmatched. CDR3 nucleotide sequence: TGTGCCAGCAGCTTAGACGTCGCTACTAGCGCCACCGGGGAGCTGTTTTTT. Its protein product is CASSLDVATSATGELFF.

The chain uses TRBV10-2 and TRBJ2-7, with D uncertain. The germline V gene encodes CDR1 WSHSY and CDR2 SAAADI. Trimming pared 2 bases from V and 6 bases from J, leaving 14 bases between. The CDR3 runs 14 residues. CDR3 DNA: TGCGCCAGCAGTGAGCCACCGCGATCGGGCGAGCAGTACTTC. Its protein product is CASSEPPRSGEQYF.

The chain has TRBV6-5 and TRBJ1-4; 7 nucleotides match TRBD1. From germline, CDR1 is MNHEY and CDR2 SVGAGI. The CDR3 has 16 residues. The ends lost 1 base at V and 1 base at J; junction bases unmatched: 3. The CDR3 coding sequence is TGTGCCAGCAGTTACTGGGCAGGGGGAACTAATGAAAAACTGTTTTTT. It is translated as CASSYWAGGTNEKLFF.

The chain is built from TRBV7-9 and TRBJ1-1; D remains ambiguous. The V end was cut by 4 bases, the J end by 6 bases, with 18 bases between. The V gene's germline CDR1 is SEHNR and CDR2 FQNEAQ (reference sequence). The CDR3 runs to 15 residues. CDR3 residues: CASSSPARGAAEAFF. The CDR3 DNA reads as TGTGCCAGCAGCTCCCCTGCGCGGGGAGCCGCTGAAGCTTTCTTT.

The rearrangement joins TRBV29-1 to TRBJ1-2; 7 bases are a match to TRBD1. Germline trimming cut 6 bases from V and 7 bases from J; bases unmatched to any gene: 11. In germline, CDR1 is SQVTM, CDR2 ANQGSEA. CDR3 length: 13 residues. The CDR3 coding sequence is TGCAGCGTGGACCCAGGGGGAGAGGGTGGCTACACCTTC. It codes for CSVDPGGEGGYTF.

The V gene is TRBV13, the J gene TRBJ1-6, with D perhaps matching TRBD1 (5 bases). CDR1 and CDR2 (germline): PRHDT, FYEKMQ (reference sequence). Trimming removed 2 bases from V and 8 bases from J, with 19 bases in between. This CDR3 contains 17 residues. CDR3 bases: TGTGCCAGCAGCTTAAGGAGGGAGGAGGGGTTGGATTCACCCCTCCACTTT. Its translation is CASSLRREEGLDSPLHF. Full variable domain (rest looked up from reference TRBV13 and TRBJ1-6): AAGVIQSPRHLIKEKRETATLKCYPIPRHDTVYWYQQGPGQDPQFLISFYEKMQSDKGSIPDRFSAQQFSDYHSELNMSSLELGDSALYFCASSLRREEGLDSPLHFGNGTRLTVT.